These 10 T cell receptor beta chains originate from one sample sequenced in a study of blood T cells in healthy people across ages. Together with a sample-barcoded 5' primer, a J-beta primer mix was included in a second PCR lasting roughly 6 to 12 cycles. TCRdb recomputed calls from the 5' RACE reads with MiXCR, one row per CDR3 protein. The sample carries over 600,000 distinct CDR3 sequences, less than 60% recorded once. Sequencing was performed on blood. The origin of the receptors is a man of 80 years or more in good health.

The rearrangement links TRBV20-1 to TRBJ2-3; 15 nucleotides align to TRBD2. V dropped 3 bases and J dropped 4; count of bases not matched to a gene: 5. Germline V gene data show CDR1 as DFQATT and CDR2 as SNEGSKA (reference sequence). The length of the CDR3 is 16 residues. CDR3 protein: CSASRGLAGGADTQYF. DNA for the CDR3: TGCAGTGCTAGTAGGGGACTAGCGGGAGGCGCAGATACGCAGTATTTT.

In this sample, this clonotype turned up a few times. The chain is built from TRBV5-5 and TRBJ2-3; tentative D call: TRBD1 (6 bases). Trimming removed 0 bases at V and 5 bases at J, with 16 bases between. This CDR3 is built from 16 residues. The germline V gene encodes CDR1 SGHKS and CDR2 YYEKEE (reference sequence). The CDR3 spells CASSLDGRGNGDTQYF. The CDR3 bases are TGTGCCAGCAGCTTGGACGGCAGGGGTAATGGAGATACGCAGTATTTT.

The table lists this clonotype with a count of one. This sequence may be a read error, since a much larger clone differs from it by one base. The genes are TRBV11-2 and TRBJ2-1; the D gene is possibly TRBD2 (5 bases). The V and J ends lost 5 bases and 13 bases respectively, with 24 bases between them. CDR3 length: 15 amino acids. CDR1 and CDR2 from the germline V gene are SGHAT and FQNNGV. The CDR3 spells CASSPGLGALETQFF. CDR3 DNA sequence: TGTGCCAGCAGCCCCGGACTTGGCGCGCTGGAGACCCAGTTCTTC.

The gene calls are TRBV27 and TRBJ2-7; 14 nucleotides match TRBD2. CDR1 is MNHEY and CDR2 is SMNVEV in the germline V gene (reference sequence). The trim removed 3 bases at V and 7 bases at J, leaving 11 bases unmatched. The CDR3 spans 17 residues. This CDR3 reads CASSLGAGTSGRGEQYF. The CDR3 bases are TGTGCCAGCAGTTTGGGGGCCGGGACTAGCGGGAGAGGTGAGCAGTACTTC.

The gene calls are TRBV5-8 and TRBJ1-5; TRBD1 agrees at 8 bases. Trimming cost V 4 bases and J 7 bases; bases outside gene matches: 7. CDR1 SGHTS and CDR2 YDEGEE come from the germline V gene. There are 14 residues in the CDR3. In nucleotides, the CDR3 is TGTGCCAGCAGCAAACGACAGGGGTGGCAGCCCCAGCATTTT. This translates into CASSKRQGWQPQHF.

This clonotype was seen a single time. The chain employs TRBV7-8 and TRBJ2-2; 10 bases map to TRBD2. The CDR3 covers 16 residues. The germline CDR1 and CDR2 sequences are SGHVS and FQNEAQ. V lost 5 bases, J lost 6 bases, and 9 bases stayed unmatched. The CDR3 loop is CASSLSGLAGAGELFF. In DNA, the CDR3 is TGTGCCAGCAGCCTTTCGGGGCTAGCGGGAGCCGGGGAGCTGTTTTTT.

This clonotype was seen a few times. V gene TRBV9 combines with J gene TRBJ2-4; D is perhaps TRBD1 (6 bases). The DNA end favors TRBJ2-7, so the J call may be wrong. The CDR3 is 15 residues long. CDR1 is SGDLS, CDR2 YYNGEE, per germline. Here the CDR3 reads CASSVERRGNYEQYF. The CDR3 DNA reads as TGTGCCAGCAGCGTAGAGCGCAGGGGAAACTACGAGCAGTACTTC.

The chain is built from TRBV29-1 and TRBJ2-1; unclear D gene. Germline V gene sequence: CDR1 SQVTM, CDR2 ANQGSEA. The V end lost 0 bases, the J end lost 7 bases, and 7 bases lay between the germline ends. The CDR3 loop spans 12 amino acids. The CDR3 here is CSVEDTRNEQFF. CDR3 in DNA: TGCAGCGTTGAAGATACCAGGAATGAGCAGTTCTTC.

This clonotype occurred a few times. The CDR3 is CASSLFRRGSPGTSGRIGEQFF. Here the CDR3 DNA reads TGTGCCAGCAGTTTATTCAGGAGGGGGTCTCCCGGGACTAGCGGGAGGATAGGTGAGCAGTTCTTC. The chain employs TRBV28 and TRBJ2-1, with TRBD2 matching over 15 bases. The CDR3 loop spans 22 amino acids. The germline gives CDR1 MDHEN, CDR2 SYDVKM. V was pared by 1 base and J by 9 bases, with 22 bases of the junction left unmatched. Full variable domain (rest looked up from reference TRBV28 and TRBJ2-1): DVKVTQSSRYLVKRTGEKVFLECVQDMDHENMFWYRQDPGLGLRLIYFSYDVKMKEKGDIPEGYSVSREKKERFSLILESASTNQTSMYLCASSLFRRGSPGTSGRIGEQFFGPGTRLTVL.

The V call is TRBV29-1, the J call TRBJ2-5, with TRBD2 identical over 11 bases. The junction had 15 bases not matched to a gene; V was cut back by 7 bases and J by 11 bases. The CDR3 contains 14 residues. Germline lookup yields CDR1 SQVTM and CDR2 ANQGSEA. CDR3 sequence (DNA): TGCAGCGCCTCAGTTAGCGGGAGGGCAGGGGAGCAGTACTTC. It yields the protein CSASVSGRAGEQYF.